The 11 T cell receptor beta chains presented below share a single source sample, sequenced in a study of T cell repertoires in cytomegalovirus infection (dated by TCRdb to between 2017 and 2020). Their cognate antigens are unknown. The reads were generated on an Illumina HiSeq 1500. Using fastp trimming at Q25 and MiXCR clonotype assembly, TCRdb reanalyzed the public sequencing data and kept in-frame beta chains. Identical CDR3 protein sequences are pooled into one entry, listed with their most common genes and DNA. The sample table lists about 130,000 distinct CDR3 sequences, 20% to 30% of them with a count of one. In total, the top ten clones hold roughly 33% of the sample. The specimen sequenced was PBMCs, sequenced either directly or after in vitro stimulation (not recorded which). These receptors were collected from a human donor in good health (CMV status not recorded). Some clones in this sample may be carry-over from other donors' samples.

The V call is TRBV4-1, the J call TRBJ1-1; D is perhaps TRBD1 (6 bases). Per the germline V gene, CDR1 is MGHRA and CDR2 is YSYEKL. CDR3 size: 16 residues. Trimming took 2 bases from V and 5 from J, leaving 18 bases between them. This chain's CDR3 is CASSQPPGEWATEAFF. The CDR3 bases are TGCGCCAGCAGCCAACCCCCAGGGGAATGGGCGACTGAAGCTTTCTTT.

The V and J genes are TRBV5-5 and TRBJ2-1; D may match TRBD1 or TRBD2 (5 bases each). Germline lookup yields CDR1 SGHKS and CDR2 YYEKEE (reference sequence). V lost 2 bases and J lost 10, with 28 bases in between. This CDR3 has 18 amino acids. The CDR3 sequence is CASSFKPLAGDGNREQFF. In DNA form, the CDR3 reads TGTGCCAGCAGCTTCAAACCTTTAGCCGGGGATGGCAACAGGGAGCAGTTCTTC.

This chain joins TRBV5-1 and TRBJ2-3; 14 bases match TRBD2. J was trimmed by 6 bases and V by 3 bases; bases with no gene match: 3. CDR1 and CDR2 (germline): SGHRS, YFSETQ. This CDR3 is built from 15 residues. In nucleotides, the CDR3 is TGCGCCAGCAGCTGGGGACTAGCGGGAGCTGATACGCAGTATTTT. Protein sequence: CASSWGLAGADTQYF.

This clonotype was seen a handful of times. J is TRBJ1-3 and V is TRBV6-6; 7 bases align to TRBD1. V was pared by 6 bases and J by 2 bases, with 4 bases of the junction left unmatched. This CDR3 has 14 residues. Per germline, CDR1 MNHNY and CDR2 SVGAGI (reference sequence). The CDR3 loop is CASRSTGTGNTIYF. CDR3 sequence (DNA): TGTGCCAGCAGGTCGACAGGGACTGGAAACACCATATATTTT.

This clonotype has just a few counts. The rearrangement uses TRBV12-3 or TRBV12-4 and TRBJ1-2; D is undetermined. The CDR3 has 11 amino acids. With 5 bases removed from V and 7 bases from J, the gap between germline ends came to 8 bases. Written as DNA, the CDR3 is TGTGCCAGCAGTAGCCTGTTTGGCTACACCTTC. Translating gives CASSSLFGYTF.

The chain has TRBV15 and TRBJ1-5; the D gene is possibly TRBD1 (5 bases). Germline CDR1 LNHNV, CDR2 YYDKDF (reference sequence). Trimming cost V 3 bases and J 2 bases, with 11 bases left between them. CDR3 size: 15 residues. The CDR3, as DNA: TGTGCCACCAGCAGGGAACGGGGGGGCAATCAGCCCCAGCATTTT. Amino acids: CATSRERGGNQPQHF.

As for this clonotype: Relative to the germline gene, one junction end is altered; a read error may explain this. The chain carries TRBV29-1 and TRBJ2-1, with no clear D. Germline values: CDR1 SQVTM, CDR2 ANQGSEA. The CDR3 is 9 amino acids. This chain's CDR3 is CTVGNEQFF. The CDR3, as DNA: TGCACCGTTGGGAATGAGCAGTTCTTC.

This clonotype showed up many times. The CDR3 bases are TGTGCCAGCAGCCCCGTTGGACAGGGAAGCAATTCACCCCTCCACTTT. It encodes CASSPVGQGSNSPLHF. The chain couples TRBV12-3 or TRBV12-4 to TRBJ1-6; TRBD1 aligns across 8 bases. The ends lost 6 bases at V and 7 bases at J; junction bases unmatched: 11. This CDR3 is built from 16 residues.

This clonotype was counted many times. The J gene is TRBJ2-3, the V gene TRBV11-1, with D perhaps given as TRBD1 or TRBD2 (5 bases each). V was clipped by 1 base and J by 3 bases, with 8 bases between them. The germline V gene encodes CDR1 SGHAT and CDR2 FQDESV (reference sequence). This CDR3 comprises 14 residues. Written as DNA, the CDR3 is TGTGCCAGCAGCTTAGAGGGGAGAACAGATACGCAGTATTTT. Its protein product is CASSLEGRTDTQYF.

This clonotype was observed at least ten times. The rearrangement links TRBV6-4 to TRBJ1-3, with 7 bases identical to TRBD1. CDR3 length: 16 residues. Germline V gives CDR1 MRHNA, CDR2 SNTAGT. V dropped 2 bases and J dropped 4; count of bases not matched to a gene: 8. CDR3 coding DNA: TGTGCCAGCAGTGACGACAGGGTCCCATTCGGAAACACCATATATTTT. Protein: CASSDDRVPFGNTIYF.

This clonotype occurred once. This chain links TRBV29-1 with TRBJ1-1; a weak D match, TRBD1 (5 bases). Germline CDR1 reads SQVTM; CDR2 reads ANQGSEA. This CDR3 has 12 amino acids. V was pared by 5 bases and J by 4 bases, with 11 bases between. CDR3 in DNA: TGCAGCGTTCCAGGGTTAGGCACTGAAGCTTTCTTT. Translating gives CSVPGLGTEAFF.